Sequencing of this T cell receptor (beta chain) was carried out in a study of cytomegalovirus exposure and HLA in healthy donors. Looking at the study overall: In an early release, HLA-typed donors contributed about 79 million unique TCR sequences.

Nominally healthy donors were sampled, though unrecorded immune exposures were likely. A multiplex PCR was run with 60 Vbeta primers and 13 Jbeta primers. Sequencing was performed with immunoSEQ multiplex PCR; in TCRdb, only in-frame clones are kept and a portion is missing. The repertoire holds 55,000 to 85,000 clones, with roughly 85% as singletons. Study-level results: While the bulk of TCR sequences proved rare, some public TCRs turned up in many donors. Sequencing probably produced one cluster of sequence variants that were highly shared.

Germline-derived CDR1 and CDR2 are SEHNR and FQNEAQ (reference sequence). The CDR3 contains 15 residues. Turning to this clone: The antigen remains undetermined. At one end the junction does not follow the germline gene, possibly because of a read error.

Sample: PBMCs. The TCR was taken from a woman in her twenties or thirties in good health and CMV-seronegative. The chain combines TRBV7-9 with TRBJ2-2; 7 positions match TRBD1. In DNA form, the CDR3 reads TGTTCCAGCAGCATACCGGGACAGTGGGGCGGGGAGCTGTTTTTT. Its translation: CSSSIPGQWGGELFF.